This T cell receptor (beta chain) was obtained from a study of cytomegalovirus exposure and HLA in healthy donors. Study outcomes and limitations: Solely CMV serostatus was available to characterize immune exposure.

Trimming took 5 bases from V and 5 from J; bases not matched to a gene: 6. The CDR3 has 13 amino acids. Looked up from germline, CDR1 is MNHEY and CDR2 is SVGAGI. For this clone: Its cognate antigen is unknown.

PCR employed 60 Vbeta and 13 Jbeta primers. Profiling relied on immunoSEQ multiplex PCR, and the TCRdb table lists in-frame clones only, not all of them. The sample carries approximately 64,000 clones, over 75% recorded once. The receptor was isolated from a male donor in good health and CMV-seropositive. Sequenced material: PBMCs. This chain uses TRBV6-5 with TRBJ2-7; TRBD1 matches 7 bases. The CDR3 DNA reads as TGTGCCAGCAGTCGACAGGGTTTTAACGAGCAGTACTTC. Protein: CASSRQGFNEQYF.